This is a list of T cell receptor beta chains from one sample in a study of shared clonotypes between healthy human individuals. Using immunoSEQ multiplex PCR, the repertoire was profiled, and TCRdb retains in-frame clones only, with some absent. The sample gives 550,000 to 850,000 clones, roughly 72% of which show up once; less than 2% is in the top ten. Sequences were obtained from memory CD4+ T cells sorted from blood. The receptors originated from a woman aged 25 to 39 in good health. Each CDR3 is given with its conserved first and last residue. D genes are given only for firm matches. Size tells how often a clone was seen (once, few, many) or the class of an expanded clone, and some rows leave it out.

NA	NA	TRBV28	TRBJ2-1	CASSHPMGRSYNEQFF	TGTGCCAGCAGTCACCCCATGGGGCGCTCCTACAATGAGCAGTTCTTC
NA	NA	TRBV28	TRBJ1-4	CASTRGSTNEKLFF	TGTGCCAGTACTAGGGGCTCAACTAATGAAAAACTGTTTTTT
NA	NA	TRBV5-6	TRBJ2-5	CASSLRETQYF	TGTGCCAGCAGCTTGAGGGAGACCCAGTACTTC
many	NA	TRBV29-1	TRBJ1-5	CSVELEGQPQHF	TGCAGCGTTGAACTCGAGGGACAGCCCCAGCATTTT
few	TRBD1	TRBV2	TRBJ2-7	CASSYGQGRNEQYF	TGTGCCAGCAGTTATGGACAGGGGAGGAACGAGCAGTACTTC
NA	NA	TRBV6-5	TRBJ2-3	CASSYSPSTDTQYF	TGTGCCAGCAGTTACTCGCCTAGCACAGATACGCAGTATTTT
NA	NA	TRBV14	TRBJ2-7	CASSQENLSYEQYF	TGTGCCAGCAGCCAAGAAAATCTCTCCTACGAGCAGTACTTC
NA	NA	TRBV11-2	TRBJ2-3	CASSLAKADTQYF	TGTGCCAGCAGCTTAGCTAAGGCAGATACGCAGTATTTT
NA	NA	TRBV18	TRBJ1-1	CASSPLLGGGDTEAFF	TGTGCCAGCTCACCACTGTTGGGGGGCGGTGACACTGAAGCTTTCTTT
NA	TRBD1	TRBV18	TRBJ2-7	CASSPSAPGTGAYEQYF	TGTGCCAGCTCACCATCCGCCCCCGGGACAGGGGCCTACGAGCAGTACTTC
once	NA	TRBV4-2	TRBJ2-1	CASSQGANTAYPHNEQFF	TGTGCCAGCAGCCAAGGGGCTAACACAGCGTATCCCCACAATGAGCAGTTCTTC
NA	NA	TRBV5-4	TRBJ2-2	CASSLGGQGVPGELFF	TGTGCCAGCAGCCTAGGGGGGCAGGGGGTACCCGGGGAGCTGTTTTTT
NA	NA	TRBV28	TRBJ2-5	CASSAPSVETQYF	TGTGCCAGCAGTGCCCCTTCGGTGGAGACCCAGTACTTC
NA	TRBD1	TRBV29-1	TRBJ1-2	CSVGQGSSYGYTF	TGCAGCGTGGGACAGGGGTCTAGCTATGGCTACACCTTC
few	NA	TRBV4-2	TRBJ1-1	CASSQGLGVNTEAFF	TGTGCCAGCAGCCAAGGGTTGGGGGTGAACACTGAAGCTTTCTTT
NA	NA	TRBV5-4	TRBJ2-7	CASSLADGSEQYF	TGTGCCAGCAGCTTGGCAGACGGGAGCGAGCAGTACTTC
NA	NA	TRBV5-1	TRBJ2-3	CASSLVVTASTDTQYF	TGCGCCAGCAGCTTGGTCGTGACAGCTAGCACAGATACGCAGTATTTT
NA	NA	TRBV2	TRBJ2-5	CASSDSTTQETQYF	TGTGCCAGCAGTGACTCGACAACCCAAGAGACCCAGTACTTC
NA	NA	TRBV29-1	TRBJ1-5	CSVGKGGGNQPQHF	TGCAGCGTTGGGAAAGGGGGGGGAAATCAGCCCCAGCATTTT
NA	NA	TRBV19	TRBJ1-5	CASRTAPTGNQPQHF	TGTGCCAGTAGAACGGCCCCGACGGGCAATCAGCCCCAGCATTTT
NA	TRBD2	TRBV23-1	TRBJ2-3	CASRKNSGRAIDTQYF	TGCGCCAGCAGAAAAAATAGCGGGAGGGCCATAGATACGCAGTATTTT
NA	NA	TRBV7-2	TRBJ2-3	CASSLAWSSTDTQYF	TGTGCCAGCAGCTTAGCGTGGAGCAGCACAGATACGCAGTATTTT
once	TRBD2	TRBV2	TRBJ2-7	CASRGRDGYEQYF	TGTGCCAGCAGGGGGAGGGACGGCTACGAGCAGTACTTC
NA	TRBD2	TRBV5-1	TRBJ2-1	CASSPTSGSYNEQFF	TGCGCCAGCAGCCCTACTAGCGGGAGCTACAATGAGCAGTTCTTC
NA	TRBD1	TRBV11-1	TRBJ2-7	CASSSPGQGFFEQYF	TGTGCCAGCAGCTCGCCGGGACAGGGGTTTTTCGAGCAGTACTTC
NA	TRBD1	TRBV18	TRBJ2-5	CASSPGQGKETQYF	TGTGCCAGCTCACCAGGACAGGGAAAAGAGACCCAGTACTTC
few	NA	TRBV19	TRBJ2-3	CASSMARADTQYF	TGTGCCAGTAGTATGGCCAGGGCAGATACGCAGTATTTT
NA	NA	TRBV11-1	TRBJ2-7	CASSAPGSSYEQYF	TGTGCCAGCAGCGCCCCCGGGAGTTCATACGAGCAGTACTTC
NA	NA	TRBV5-4	TRBJ1-3	CASSPNGNTIYF	TGTGCCAGCAGCCCGAATGGAAACACCATATATTTT
many	NA	TRBV19	TRBJ1-5	CASSVRTNQPQHF	TGTGCCAGTAGTGTCCGAACCAATCAGCCCCAGCATTTT
NA	TRBD1	TRBV11-2	TRBJ2-7	CASSPMTGSGEQYF	TGTGCCAGCAGCCCCATGACAGGGTCGGGTGAGCAGTACTTC
NA	TRBD2	TRBV7-9	TRBJ2-5	CASSLQTSEETQYF	TGTGCCAGCAGCTTGCAGACTAGCGAGGAGACCCAGTACTTC
NA	NA	TRBV28	TRBJ2-7	CATLRATYEQYF	TGTGCCACCCTCCGGGCTACCTACGAGCAGTACTTC
NA	NA	TRBV6-6	TRBJ1-5	CASRDSDNQPQHF	TGTGCCAGCAGAGACAGCGATAATCAGCCCCAGCATTTT
few	NA	TRBV5-6	TRBJ1-1	CASSGTSYTEAFF	TGTGCCAGCAGCGGGACTTCCTACACTGAAGCTTTCTTT
NA	TRBD1	TRBV6-1	TRBJ2-2	CAGRTGHTGELFF	TGTGCCGGCAGGACAGGGCACACCGGGGAGCTGTTTTTT
NA	TRBD1	TRBV18	TRBJ1-2	CASSPEDRYYGYTF	TGTGCCAGCTCACCTGAGGACAGGTACTATGGCTACACCTTC
once	TRBD2	TRBV5-5	TRBJ2-7	CASSRRAGEGSYEQYF	TGTGCCAGCAGCCGGCGTGCGGGGGAGGGCTCCTACGAGCAGTACTTC
NA	NA	TRBV28	TRBJ2-7	CASSSGVVIYEQYF	TGTGCCAGCAGCTCCGGCGTCGTAATCTACGAGCAGTACTTC
NA	NA	TRBV7-6	TRBJ2-1	CASSGDFRYNEQFF	TGTGCCAGCAGCGGGGACTTCCGCTACAATGAGCAGTTCTTC